These T cell receptor beta chains were read from a single sample in a study of molecular identifiers for immune sequencing clone quantification. TCRdb reprocessed the PCR reads with MiXCR, giving one entry per CDR3 protein. The sample records fewer than 350,000 distinct CDR3 sequences, roughly a quarter being singletons. The material sequenced was naive CD8+ T cells from blood, with Jurkat cell RNA spiked in. Receptor source: a human donor in good health. Some libraries in this study had Jurkat cell RNA spiked in. Both conserved end residues are part of each CDR3. Fields, in order: CDR3 protein, CDR3 DNA, V gene, J gene, clone size, D gene. The D gene is left open where the match is weak. Rows give clone size only sometimes, using once, few, many, or a class for an expanded clone.

CASSSSGPKGETQYF	TGCGCCAGCAGTTCCTCTGGACCCAAAGGGGAGACCCAGTACTTC	TRBV10-2	TRBJ2-5	few	-
CASSLVFYEQYF	TGTGCCAGCAGCTTAGTTTTCTACGAGCAGTACTTC	TRBV7-2	TRBJ2-7	many	-
CASSWGLDEQFF	TGTGCCAGCAGCTGGGGGCTCGATGAGCAGTTCTTC	TRBV7-9	TRBJ2-1	-	-
CAWSVTGMGYGYTF	TGTGCCTGGAGTGTTACCGGAATGGGCTATGGCTACACCTTC	TRBV30	TRBJ1-2	few	-
CASSTHNYEQYF	TGTGCCAGCAGCACACACAACTACGAGCAGTACTTC	TRBV7-3	TRBJ2-7	-	-
CASSQDSAGTYEQYF	TGTGCCAGCAGCCAAGATAGTGCAGGGACGTACGAGCAGTACTTC	TRBV4-2	TRBJ2-7	-	-
CASSKRTADTTEQFF	TGTGCCAGCAGTAAACGTACTGCCGACACCACCGAGCAGTTCTTC	TRBV6-2/TRBV6-3	TRBJ2-1	many	-
CASSIGDHYTF	TGTGCCAGTAGTATTGGGGACCACTACACCTTC	TRBV19	TRBJ1-2	-	-
CASSSLGGGLNTEAFF	TGTGCCAGTAGTTCCCTCGGGGGAGGGCTGAACACTGAAGCTTTCTTT	TRBV19	TRBJ1-1	-	-
CASLGAGPPYEQYF	TGTGCCAGCCTAGGGGCAGGGCCCCCCTACGAGCAGTACTTC	TRBV2	TRBJ2-7	many	-
CAWSTGGYTEAFF	TGTGCCTGGAGCACAGGGGGCTACACTGAAGCTTTCTTT	TRBV30	TRBJ1-1	-	TRBD1
CASSLRNPRQEIGEPQSF	TGTGCCAGCAGTTTAAGGAACCCACGACAGGAGATAGGAGAGCCCCAGTCCTTC	TRBV27	TRBJ2-5	-	-
CASMENTEAFF	TGTGCCAGCATGGAGAACACTGAAGCTTTCTTT	TRBV7-9	TRBJ1-1	many	-
CASSSDWGGTAGYTF	TGTGCCAGCAGTTCCGATTGGGGGGGGACGGCTGGCTACACCTTC	TRBV12-3/TRBV12-4	TRBJ1-2	few	-
CASSAGGPYSNQPQHF	TGTGCCAGCAGTGCAGGTGGGCCTTATAGCAATCAGCCCCAGCATTTT	TRBV6-5	TRBJ1-5	-	-
CASNSGLAGYGQYF	TGCGCCAGCAACTCGGGACTAGCGGGTTACGGGCAGTACTTC	TRBV5-1	TRBJ2-7	-	TRBD2